This paragraph reports one T cell receptor beta chain. Relying on iRepertoire HTBI primers and Arm-PCR of CDR3 regions, the team built TCR beta libraries. Using its own MiXCR run on the multiplex PCR reads, TCRdb lists one record per CDR3 protein. Of around 450,000 distinct CDR3 sequences in the sample, 16% were seen once. The data are from a study of regulatory T cells in long-lasting Graves disease. Time point reported: newly diagnosed GD, antithyroid drugs for less than 3 months. PBMCs provided the RNA from which the TCR library was made. Peripheral blood, roughly 10 milliliters of it, was drawn into EDTA tubes. Germline V gene lookup returns CDR1 KGHDR and CDR2 SFDVKD. The CDR3 contains 15 residues. This sample also belongs to another study, concerning T cells in Graves' hyperthyroidism and ophthalmopathy. From that report: The HTBI set primed first-round TCR CDR3 RT-PCR.

This receptor was obtained from a man aged 40-50 years with Graves disease. The rearrangement links TRBV24-1 to TRBJ2-5, with a weak D call TRBD2 (6 bases). Matching the DNA end better, TRBJ2-1 makes the J call doubtful. Sequencing used peripheral blood mononuclear cells (PBMCs), obtained at new diagnosis, from a patient treated with antithyroid drugs. The CDR3 protein is CATSDNRGLFDEQFF. The CDR3 DNA reads TGTGCCACCAGTGATAACCGGGGACTCTTCGATGAGCAGTTCTTC.